A selection of T cell receptor beta chains follows, all from one sample in a study of blood T cell repertoires in COVID-19. This table comes from immunoSEQ multiplex PCR, and its TCRdb copy is limited to in-frame clones, with some not included. The table records under 300,000 clones, 70% to 90% of them present only once. The sample taken for sequencing was peripheral blood. The source is a woman in her seventies with active or convalescent COVID-19. Each CDR3 is given with its conserved first and last residue. A D gene is named only where the DNA matches it firmly.

V gene: TRBV7-9; D gene: TRBD1; J gene: TRBJ1-1; CDR3 length: 15; CDR3 protein: CASSLDMRGRTEAFF; CDR3 DNA: TGTGCCAGCAGCTTAGATATGAGGGGGCGGACTGAAGCTTTCTTT
V gene: TRBV3-1/TRBV3-2; D gene: TRBD1; J gene: TRBJ1-1; CDR3 length: 14; CDR3 protein: CASSHRGPNTEAFF; CDR3 DNA: TGTGCCAGCAGTCACAGGGGCCCGAACACTGAAGCTTTCTTT
V gene: TRBV6-2/TRBV6-3; D gene: -; J gene: TRBJ2-7; CDR3 length: 11; CDR3 protein: CASSSLYEQYF; CDR3 DNA: TGTGCCAGCAGTTCATTGTACGAGCAGTACTTC
V gene: TRBV6-5; D gene: TRBD1; J gene: TRBJ2-7; CDR3 length: 14; CDR3 protein: CASSPLGQKYEQYF; CDR3 DNA: TGTGCCAGCAGTCCCCTGGGACAGAAATACGAGCAGTACTTC
V gene: TRBV5-8; D gene: -; J gene: TRBJ1-5; CDR3 length: 17; CDR3 protein: CASSGGIGARGVQPQHF; CDR3 DNA: TGTGCCAGCAGCGGGGGAATAGGAGCCCGGGGGGTACAGCCCCAGCATTTT
V gene: TRBV6-5; D gene: TRBD2; J gene: TRBJ2-3; CDR3 length: 13; CDR3 protein: CASGRGGTDTQYF; CDR3 DNA: TGTGCCAGCGGGCGGGGGGGCACAGATACGCAGTATTTT
V gene: TRBV9; D gene: TRBD1; J gene: TRBJ2-5; CDR3 length: 14; CDR3 protein: CASSKDRGAETQYF; CDR3 DNA: TGTGCCAGCAGCAAGGACAGGGGTGCCGAGACCCAGTACTTC
V gene: TRBV5-6; D gene: -; J gene: TRBJ1-1; CDR3 length: 14; CDR3 protein: CASSWVYGGTEAFF; CDR3 DNA: TGTGCCAGCAGCTGGGTCTACGGGGGCACTGAAGCTTTCTTT
V gene: TRBV14; D gene: -; J gene: TRBJ1-2; CDR3 length: 12; CDR3 protein: CASSRKDSHSTF; CDR3 DNA: TGTGCCAGCAGTAGAAAGGACAGCCACTCTACCTTC
V gene: TRBV27; D gene: TRBD1; J gene: TRBJ2-2; CDR3 length: 16; CDR3 protein: CASSSRDRAPAGELFF; CDR3 DNA: TGTGCCAGCAGTTCCCGGGACAGGGCCCCCGCCGGGGAGCTGTTTTTT
V gene: TRBV2; D gene: TRBD2; J gene: TRBJ2-2; CDR3 length: 15; CDR3 protein: CASSLAGGFTGELFF; CDR3 DNA: TGTGCCAGCAGTTTAGCGGGGGGTTTTACCGGGGAGCTGTTTTTT
V gene: TRBV6-1; D gene: -; J gene: TRBJ2-5; CDR3 length: 15; CDR3 protein: CASSEARGTLETQYF; CDR3 DNA: TGTGCCAGCAGTGAAGCACGTGGGACTTTGGAGACCCAGTACTTC
V gene: TRBV14; D gene: TRBD2; J gene: TRBJ2-2; CDR3 length: 17; CDR3 protein: CASSRVLAGGPAGELFF; CDR3 DNA: TGTGCCAGCAGCCGAGTACTCGCGGGGGGGCCGGCCGGGGAGCTGTTTTTT
V gene: TRBV6-5; D gene: -; J gene: TRBJ1-3; CDR3 length: 16; CDR3 protein: CASSYSGQSSGNTIYF; CDR3 DNA: TGTGCCAGCAGTTACTCGGGGCAGAGCTCTGGAAACACCATATATTTT
V gene: TRBV19; D gene: -; J gene: TRBJ1-5; CDR3 length: 14; CDR3 protein: CASSISRGKQPQHF; CDR3 DNA: TGTGCCAGTAGTATATCAAGGGGGAAACAGCCCCAGCATTTT
V gene: TRBV11-2; D gene: TRBD1; J gene: TRBJ1-4; CDR3 length: 12; CDR3 protein: CASSFTQGELFF; CDR3 DNA: TGTGCCAGCAGCTTCACCCAGGGGGAACTGTTTTTT
V gene: TRBV5-5; D gene: -; J gene: TRBJ2-7; CDR3 length: 13; CDR3 protein: CASSLRQGGEQYF; CDR3 DNA: TGTGCCAGCAGCTTGCGACAGGGAGGCGAGCAGTACTTC